This TCR beta chain was sequenced for a study of beta chain features in type 1 diabetes. In the study overall: Patients were similar to healthy donors in age and gender (as well as in cell yields). Study-level points and caveats: Shorter templates might be favored by PCR, equally in patients and controls. All four CD4+ subsets of Type 1 diabetes patients contained TCRB CDR3s that were moderately but significantly shorter.

Germline V gene data show CDR1 as LGHNA and CDR2 as YSLEER. V was pared by 4 bases and J by 7 bases, with 8 bases of the junction left unmatched. The CDR3 has 16 residues. A remark on this clone: The target antigen is unknown.

Since all of the isolated RNA was reverse transcribed, expressed TCRB transcripts were what got sequenced. The repertoire was sequenced with immunoSEQ multiplex PCR; TCRdb's copy has only in-frame clones and lacks some. The sample contains roughly 400,000 clones, approximately 15% of which appear only once. The receptor was isolated from a man younger than 45 in good health. The sequenced material came from naive CD4+ T cells from blood. The rearrangement joins TRBV4-3 to TRBJ2-1, with TRBD2 matching 12 bases. For the CDR3, the DNA is TGCGCCAGCAGCCCTCGCGGACTAGCGGGACTAAATGAGCAGTTCTTC. This translates into CASSPRGLAGLNEQFF.